This TCR beta chain was observed in a study of cytomegalovirus exposure and HLA in healthy donors. PCR primers comprised 60 Vbeta and 13 Jbeta primers. Clones were sequenced by immunoSEQ multiplex PCR, and TCRdb holds only the in-frame ones, with some missing. The sample holds fewer than 250,000 clones, approximately 82% seen once. Study-level findings and limits: A later analysis linked a missense variant in DCLRE1C to the trimming of TCR beta V and J genes. Other equally common chains were less clonally expanded than HLA-associated TCR beta chains, a later analysis showed.

The length of the CDR3 is 11 residues. V lost 11 bases, J lost 6 bases, and 14 bases lay in between. Germline values: CDR1 WSHSY, CDR2 SAAADI. In its sample, this clone was seen once. Its antigen is unknown. The source is a woman between 45 and 60 years old in good health and CMV-seropositive. The J gene is TRBJ2-7, the V gene TRBV10-2, with D hard to call. The sequencing sample was made of PBMCs. The CDR3 loop reads CASTARSEQYF. The CDR3 DNA reads as TGCGCCTCAACGGCGAGGTCCGAGCAGTACTTC.